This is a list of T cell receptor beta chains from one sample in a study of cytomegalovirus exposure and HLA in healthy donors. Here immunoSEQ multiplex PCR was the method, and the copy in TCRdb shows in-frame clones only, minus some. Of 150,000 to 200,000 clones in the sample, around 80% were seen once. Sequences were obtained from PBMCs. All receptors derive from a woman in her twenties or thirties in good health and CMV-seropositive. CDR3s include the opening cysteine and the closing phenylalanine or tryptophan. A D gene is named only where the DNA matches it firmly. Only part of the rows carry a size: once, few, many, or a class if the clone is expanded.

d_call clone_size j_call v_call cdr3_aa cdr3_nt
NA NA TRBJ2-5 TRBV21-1 CASSLGSFHGVETQYF TGTGCCAGCAGCCTCGGCAGCTTCCACGGGGTGGAGACCCAGTACTTC
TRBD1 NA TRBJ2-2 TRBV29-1 CSVRTGSTGELFF TGCAGCGTACGGACAGGGAGCACCGGGGAGCTGTTTTTT
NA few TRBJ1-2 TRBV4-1 CASSPPDGAAGIYGYTF TGCGCCAGCAGCCCCCCCGACGGCGCGGCCGGAATATATGGCTACACCTTC
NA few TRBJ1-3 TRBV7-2 CASSLNRPGSGNTIYF TGTGCCAGCAGCCTTAATCGTCCGGGCTCTGGAAACACCATATATTTT
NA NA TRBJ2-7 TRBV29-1 CSVPGTQGAYEQYF TGCAGCGTCCCTGGGACTCAAGGAGCCTACGAGCAGTACTTC
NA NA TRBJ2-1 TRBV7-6 CASSLRSGQNNEQFF TGTGCCAGCAGCTTACGGAGCGGCCAGAACAATGAGCAGTTCTTC
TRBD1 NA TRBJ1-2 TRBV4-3 CASSQGHHPAKTGAGYGYTF TGCGCCAGCAGCCAAGGCCACCACCCGGCCAAGACAGGGGCGGGCTATGGCTACACCTTC
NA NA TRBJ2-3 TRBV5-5 CASSLDPNPRDPKTGQYF TGTGCCAGCAGCTTGGACCCAAATCCTCGTGACCCTAAGACGGGGCAGTATTTT
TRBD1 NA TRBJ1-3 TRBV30 CAWSRFPGQGSSGNTIYF TGTGCCTGGAGTAGATTCCCGGGACAGGGGAGCTCTGGAAACACCATATATTTT
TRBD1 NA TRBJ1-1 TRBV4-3 CASSQAGTENTEAFF TGCGCCAGCAGCCAGGCCGGGACAGAGAACACTGAAGCTTTCTTT
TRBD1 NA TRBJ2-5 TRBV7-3 CASSFSSGTAETQYF TGTGCCAGCAGCTTTTCCTCCGGGACAGCGGAGACCCAGTACTTC
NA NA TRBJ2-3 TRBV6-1 CASSYRVSTDTQYF TGTGCCAGCAGCTACAGGGTCAGCACAGATACGCAGTATTTT
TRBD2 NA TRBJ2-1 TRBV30 CAWKGGRAEGEQFF TGTGCCTGGAAGGGCGGGAGGGCCGAGGGTGAGCAGTTCTTC
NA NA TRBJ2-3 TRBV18 CASSPPELRSTDTQYF TGTGCCAGCTCACCACCGGAACTACGGAGCACAGATACGCAGTATTTT
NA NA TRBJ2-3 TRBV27 CASRLQGITDTQYF TGTGCCAGCAGGCTACAGGGTATCACAGATACGCAGTATTTT
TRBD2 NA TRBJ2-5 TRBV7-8 CASSPGLAGGKGRETQYF TGTGCCAGCAGCCCCGGACTAGCGGGAGGCAAGGGGAGAGAGACCCAGTACTTC
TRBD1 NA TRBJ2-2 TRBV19 CASSIGAGGAAGELFF TGTGCCAGTAGTATAGGAGCAGGGGGCGCTGCCGGGGAGCTGTTTTTT
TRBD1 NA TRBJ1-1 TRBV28 CASSLGPGTVEPNTEAFF TGTGCCAGCAGCCTGGGGCCTGGGACAGTTGAACCGAACACTGAAGCTTTCTTT
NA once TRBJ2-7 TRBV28 CASTISTVPYEQYF TGTGCCAGCACCATCAGCACAGTACCCTACGAGCAGTACTTC
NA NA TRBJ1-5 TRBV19 CASIPTVYSNQPQHF TGTGCCAGTATCCCGACAGTTTATAGCAATCAGCCCCAGCATTTT
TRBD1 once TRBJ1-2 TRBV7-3 CASSTDGQGYGYTF TGTGCCAGCAGCACCGACGGACAGGGCTATGGCTACACCTTC
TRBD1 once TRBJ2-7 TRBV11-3 CASSFGQGAREQYF TGTGCCAGCAGCTTCGGACAGGGGGCGAGGGAGCAGTACTTC
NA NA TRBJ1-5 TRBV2 CASRTRSNQPQHF TGTGCCAGCAGGACACGAAGCAATCAGCCCCAGCATTTT
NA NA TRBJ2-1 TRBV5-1 CASRIERHNEQFF TGCGCCAGCAGAATCGAGCGGCACAATGAGCAGTTCTTC
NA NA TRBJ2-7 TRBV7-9 CASSPSGGVINEQYF TGTGCCAGCAGCCCCTCCGGGGGAGTTATCAACGAGCAGTACTTC
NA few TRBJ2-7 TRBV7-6 CASSSSEVHEQYF TGTGCCAGCAGCTCTAGCGAGGTCCACGAGCAGTACTTC
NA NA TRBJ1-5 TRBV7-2 CASSLSQVGGQPQHF TGTGCCAGCAGCTTATCACAGGTGGGAGGTCAGCCCCAGCATTTT
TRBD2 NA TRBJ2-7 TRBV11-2 CASSPPGGDLAGGEQYF TGTGCCAGCAGCCCCCCCGGGGGCGACTTAGCGGGAGGCGAGCAGTACTTC
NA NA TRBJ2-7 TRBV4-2 CASSQDSDDTHYEQYF TGTGCCAGCAGCCAAGATTCCGACGACACGCACTACGAGCAGTACTTC
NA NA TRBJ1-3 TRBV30 CAWSARNRPTAPGNTIYF TGTGCCTGGAGTGCACGAAACAGGCCTACCGCCCCTGGAAACACCATATATTTT
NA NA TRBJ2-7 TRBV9 CASSGGSGGYEQYF TGTGCCAGCAGCGGTGGATCGGGTGGATACGAGCAGTACTTC
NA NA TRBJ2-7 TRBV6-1 CASSDRGEYEQYF TGTGCCAGCAGTGATCGGGGTGAATACGAGCAGTACTTC
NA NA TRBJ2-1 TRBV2 CATPRGGGDEQFF TGTGCCACTCCGAGAGGGGGCGGGGATGAGCAGTTCTTC
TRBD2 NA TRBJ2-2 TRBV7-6 CASSSGLVRSTGELFF TGTGCCAGCAGCTCAGGACTAGTTCGTTCCACCGGGGAGCTGTTTTTT
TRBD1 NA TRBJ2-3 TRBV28 CASRPPPGQTTDTQYF TGTGCCAGCAGACCCCCCCCGGGACAGACGACAGATACGCAGTATTTT
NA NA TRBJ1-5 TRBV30 CAWSVPGREGQPQHF TGTGCCTGGAGTGTACCGGGAAGGGAAGGTCAGCCCCAGCATTTT
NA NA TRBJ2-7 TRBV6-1 CASSERGQYF TGTGCCAGCAGTGAAAGAGGGCAGTACTTC
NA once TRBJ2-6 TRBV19 CASSMQAGSSGANVLTF TGTGCCAGTAGTATGCAGGCGGGCAGCTCTGGGGCCAACGTCCTGACTTTC
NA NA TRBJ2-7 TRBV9 CASSVATLPYEQYF TGTGCCAGCAGCGTAGCTACGCTTCCCTACGAGCAGTACTTC
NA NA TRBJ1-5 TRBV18 CASSPLQRTGANQPQHF TGTGCCAGCTCACCACTCCAGCGAACCGGAGCTAATCAGCCCCAGCATTTT
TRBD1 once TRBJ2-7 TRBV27 CASAPGTGGDEQYF TGTGCCAGCGCCCCCGGGACAGGGGGCGACGAGCAGTACTTC
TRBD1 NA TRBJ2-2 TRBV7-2 CASNRDRGLGELFF TGTGCCAGCAACCGGGACAGGGGTCTCGGGGAGCTGTTTTTT
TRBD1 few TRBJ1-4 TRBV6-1 CASSVRGPNEKLFF TGTGCCAGCAGTGTGAGGGGGCCTAATGAAAAACTGTTTTTT
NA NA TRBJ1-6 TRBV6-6 CASSYSRPDSPLHF TGTGCCAGCAGTTACAGCCGCCCCGATTCACCCCTCCACTTT
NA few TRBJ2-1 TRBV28 CASSLGLVAYNEQFF TGTGCCAGCAGCCTCGGACTGGTAGCCTACAATGAGCAGTTCTTC
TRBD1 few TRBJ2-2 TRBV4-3 CASSQLLHDGTAHSPGELFF TGCGCCAGCAGCCAACTACTGCACGACGGGACAGCGCATAGCCCCGGGGAGCTGTTTTTT